The 9 T cell receptor beta chains below all came from one sample that was sequenced in a study of low-dose radiotherapy and immunotherapy resistance in tumors. The time point denotes: after trial treatment. Treatment: LDRT plus nivolumab, ipilimumab, low-dose cyclophosphamide and aspirin (RACIN trial). Covering alpha and beta chains, TRAV- and TRBV-specific primers were used for the first-strand cDNA. TCR amplification used 20 PCR cycles, a constant-region primer and a V-primer adapter. TCRdb ran MiXCR on the reads and lists one entry per CDR3 protein. The sample records tens of thousands of distinct CDR3 sequences, 25% being singletons. Sequenced here: PBMCs, sampled after low-dose radiotherapy plus immunotherapy. These receptor sequences come from a male donor with prostate cancer.

A note on this clonotype: It is likely a read error: a sequence one base away is far more abundant. The chain is built from TRBV5-8 and TRBJ1-2; a possible D gene is TRBD1 (5 bases). CDR1 and CDR2 from the germline V gene are SGHTS and YDEGEE. The CDR3 extends over 15 amino acids. The CDR3 DNA reads TGCACCAGCAGCGTAACAGGAGACCTCAACTATGGCTACACCTTC. Translating gives CTSSVTGDLNYGYTF.

This clonotype was seen once. A read error is likely here: a far larger clone is one base away. The chain uses TRBV28 and TRBJ2-1; 15 bases are shared with TRBD2. Germline lookup yields CDR1 MDHEN and CDR2 SYDVKM. CDR3 length: 17 residues. CDR3 region: CAGSAGLAGGIYNEQFF. The DNA for the CDR3 is TGTGCCGGCAGCGCGGGACTAGCGGGAGGAATCTACAATGAGCAGTTCTTC. The full variable domain, its missing parts supplied by reference TRBV28 and TRBJ2-1, is DVKVTQSSRYLVKRTGEKVFLECVQDMDHENMFWYRQDPGLGLRLIYFSYDVKMKEKGDIPEGYSVSREKKERFSLILESASTNQTSMYLCAGSAGLAGGIYNEQFFGPGTRLTVL.

This clonotype showed up many times. The V and J genes are TRBV20-1 and TRBJ2-3; 11 bases are a match to TRBD2. From germline, CDR1 is DFQATT and CDR2 SNEGSKA (reference sequence). There are 16 residues in the CDR3. V lost 1 base and J lost 5; bases outside the gene matches: 8. The CDR3 bases are TGCAGTGCTAGAGTAAATAGCGGGAGGGCCAGAGATACGCAGTATTTT. This codes for CSARVNSGRARDTQYF.

This clonotype was seen repeatedly, ten times or more. This chain connects TRBV28 to TRBJ2-5, with TRBD1 matching over 9 bases. V gave up 6 bases and J gave up 0 bases; unmatched junction bases: 5. This CDR3 spans 15 amino acids. Looked up from germline, CDR1 is MDHEN and CDR2 is SYDVKM. CDR3 DNA sequence: TGTGCCAGCAGCTCCGGGACAGGGCACCAAGAGACCCAGTACTTC. It is translated as CASSSGTGHQETQYF. Using reference TRBV28 and TRBJ2-5 for the parts outside the CDR3, the full variable domain is DVKVTQSSRYLVKRTGEKVFLECVQDMDHENMFWYRQDPGLGLRLIYFSYDVKMKEKGDIPEGYSVSREKKERFSLILESASTNQTSMYLCASSSGTGHQETQYFGPGTRLLVL.

About this clonotype: This likely reflects a read error, since a far larger clone is one base away. The J gene is TRBJ2-5, the V gene TRBV12-3 or TRBV12-4; the D gene could be TRBD1 or TRBD2 (5 bases each). TRBJ2-7 matches the DNA end more closely, so the J call is doubtful. The CDR3 is 13 amino acids. CDR3 loop: CASSLGTTYEQYF. In nucleotides, the CDR3 is TGTGCCAGCAGTCTAGGGACGACCTACGAGCAGTACTTC.

This clonotype was seen many times. This chain links TRBV5-6 with TRBJ2-7, with TRBD1 matching 12 bases. The CDR3 extends over 16 amino acids. The V gene's germline CDR1 is SGHDT and CDR2 YYEEEE. V lost 4 bases, J lost 3 bases, and 8 bases stayed unmatched. The CDR3 is CASSDTGTGGIYEQYF. CDR3 DNA: TGTGCCAGCAGCGACACCGGGACAGGGGGCATCTACGAGCAGTACTTC.

This clonotype showed up many times. Here the CDR3 reads CSARPSGKNRETQYF. The CDR3 nucleotides are TGCAGTGCTAGGCCCAGCGGCAAGAATCGGGAGACCCAGTACTTC. V and J are TRBV20-1 and TRBJ2-5, with D possibly matching TRBD2 (5 bases). Trimming left V 3 bases short and J 5 bases short, with 19 bases between. CDR3 length equals 15 residues. Per germline, CDR1 DFQATT and CDR2 SNEGSKA (reference sequence).

This clonotype has at least ten counts. V usage is TRBV12-3 or TRBV12-4 and J usage is TRBJ2-3; D is perhaps TRBD2 (5 bases). The length of the CDR3 is 13 residues. Trimming pared 3 bases from V and 1 base from J, leaving 5 bases between. CDR3 sequence: CASSFGGTDTQYF. The CDR3 bases are TGTGCCAGCAGTTTCGGGGGCACAGATACGCAGTATTTT.

This clonotype is a singleton in its sample. J is TRBJ2-3 and V is TRBV28, with 7 bases matching TRBD1. CDR1 MDHEN and CDR2 SYDVKM come from the germline V gene. The CDR3 extends over 13 amino acids. J was trimmed by 3 bases and V by 10 bases; bases with no gene match: 7. The CDR3 sequence: CATERTGTDTQYF. DNA of the CDR3: TGTGCCACCGAAAGGACAGGTACAGATACGCAGTATTTT.